This T cell receptor beta chain was recovered during a study of blood T cell repertoires in COVID-19. Study at large: Material from acute and convalescent COVID-19 was sourced from the United States, Italy and Spain. The analysed material was cDNA or gDNA that came from T cells, B-cell-depleted T cells, or PBMCs.

Germline V gives CDR1 MDHEN, CDR2 SYDVKM. V was pared by 5 bases and J by 3 bases, with 3 bases of the junction left unmatched. The CDR3 contains 14 residues. Per the study methods: Estimated nucleated cell counts came from reference gene primer amplification. Sequenced by immunoSEQ multiplex PCR; TCRdb stores in-frame clones only, minus some. That table gives V, J and clone size, and the DNA gave D and trimming. Found here are 150,000 to 200,000 clones, 80% to 90% of them singletons; the top ten hold about 10%. Sequencing was performed on peripheral blood. The clonotype comes from a human donor with active or convalescent COVID-19. The donor label of this sample is uncertain. The chain combines TRBV28 with TRBJ2-7; 11 bases map to TRBD2. The CDR3: CASSGTSGFYEQYF. CDR3 sequence (DNA): TGTGCCAGCAGTGGGACTAGCGGATTCTACGAGCAGTACTTC.